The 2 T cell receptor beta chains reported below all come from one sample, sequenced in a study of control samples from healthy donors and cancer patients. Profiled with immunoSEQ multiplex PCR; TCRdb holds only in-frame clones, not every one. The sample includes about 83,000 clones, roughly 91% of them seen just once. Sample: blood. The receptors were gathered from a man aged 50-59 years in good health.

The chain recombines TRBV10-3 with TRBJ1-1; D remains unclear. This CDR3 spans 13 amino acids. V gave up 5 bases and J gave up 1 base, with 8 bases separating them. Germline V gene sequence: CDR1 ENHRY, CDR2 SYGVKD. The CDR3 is CAISSVPNTEAFF. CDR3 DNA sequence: TGTGCCATCAGTTCGGTCCCGAACACTGAAGCTTTCTTT.

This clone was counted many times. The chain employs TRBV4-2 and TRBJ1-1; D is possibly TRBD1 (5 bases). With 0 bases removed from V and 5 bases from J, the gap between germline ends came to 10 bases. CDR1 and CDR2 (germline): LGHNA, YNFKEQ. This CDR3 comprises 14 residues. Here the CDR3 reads CASSQDRAGTEAFF. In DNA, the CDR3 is TGTGCCAGCAGCCAAGACAGGGCGGGGACTGAAGCTTTCTTT.